The entry below gives a single T cell receptor (beta chain) sequence along with its context. Across about two dozen US areas, participants ranged in age from 18 to 89 years. Categorization into cohorts depended on clinical history that participants reported. Either two negative PCRs, clearance, or symptom resolution qualified Cohort 3 donors as recovered. This sample stems from a study of blood T cell repertoires in COVID-19. Study processing details: Amplifying reference gene primers gave estimates of nucleated cell counts. The method was immunoSEQ multiplex PCR; TCRdb's version includes in-frame clones alone and lacks a portion of them. Clone size and V and J calls were adopted from that table, with D and trimming inferred from the DNA. The sample shows around 470,000 clones, 90% of them seen only once. Germline V lookup: CDR1 GTSNPN, CDR2 SVGIG (reference sequence). This CDR3 is 14 amino acids long. After removal of 1 base from V and 10 bases from J, the junction contained 9 bases not matched to a gene.

Sequenced input: PBMCs or T cells enriched from blood (not recorded which). This sequence joins TRBV30 and TRBJ2-7; 11 nucleotides line up with TRBD2. This sequence was found in a man in his late teens or twenties who had recovered from COVID-19. The CDR3 bases are TGTGCCTGGAGTGCCCCGGGACTAGCGGATATACAGTACTTC. This encodes CAWSAPGLADIQYF.